A selection of T cell receptor beta chains follows, all from one sample in a study of CD8+CD57+ T cells in acquired aplastic anemia. TCRdb reanalysed the reads using MiXCR and keeps one entry per CDR3 protein. This sample has roughly 200,000 distinct CDR3 sequences; approximately 60% occur once, and the top ten carry about 29%. The specimen sequenced was sorted CD4+, CD8+, or CD8+CD57+ T cells (not recorded which) from PBMCs. These receptors came from a human donor in good health. The CDR3 runs from the conserved cysteine through the conserved F or W. The D gene is left open where the match is weak. Clone size is given for some rows only: seen once, a few or many times, or a class if the clone is expanded.

J gene	D gene	V gene	clone size	CDR3 protein	CDR3 DNA
TRBJ2-7	TRBD2	TRBV7-9	-	CASSPSFQRDYEQYF	TGTGCCAGCAGCCCTTCTTTTCAGCGGGACTACGAGCAGTACTTC
TRBJ1-4	-	TRBV5-5	-	CASSHARGYTTNEKLFF	TGTGCCAGCAGCCACGCGAGGGGTTATACAACTAATGAAAAACTGTTTTTT
TRBJ2-7	-	TRBV6-5	many	CASSYSDYLAYEQYF	TGTGCCAGCAGTTACTCGGATTACCTAGCCTACGAGCAGTACTTC
TRBJ2-2	-	TRBV2	-	CASVEPGLNTGELFF	TGTGCCAGCGTTGAACCGGGGCTTAACACCGGGGAGCTGTTTTTT
TRBJ2-5	TRBD2	TRBV20-1	once	CSARAPGGGAYETQYF	TGCAGTGCTAGGGCTCCTGGCGGGGGGGCGTATGAGACCCAGTACTTC
TRBJ2-5	-	TRBV7-8	once	CASSLASSAGPKETQYF	TGTGCCAGCAGCTTAGCATCGTCGGCTGGCCCGAAAGAGACCCAGTACTTC
TRBJ1-4	-	TRBV3-1	-	CASSQAGVANEKLFF	TGTGCCAGCAGCCAAGCAGGGGTCGCTAATGAAAAACTGTTTTTT
TRBJ2-3	TRBD2	TRBV14	-	CASSQDRLAGRTDTQYF	TGTGCCAGCAGCCAAGATCGACTAGCGGGACGCACAGATACGCAGTATTTT
TRBJ1-1	-	TRBV12-3/TRBV12-4	-	CAGSFDRINTEAFF	TGTGCCGGCAGTTTTGACAGGATAAACACTGAAGCTTTCTTT
TRBJ2-7	TRBD1	TRBV20-1	few	CSARDQGQGTYEQYF	TGCAGTGCTAGAGATCAGGGACAGGGTACCTACGAGCAGTACTTC
TRBJ1-2	TRBD1	TRBV20-1	-	CSAPRGPTYGYTF	TGCAGTGCTCCCAGGGGGCCTACCTATGGCTACACCTTC
TRBJ2-7	TRBD2	TRBV13	many	CASSFHFTSGSYEQYF	TGTGCCAGCAGCTTCCACTTTACTAGCGGCTCCTACGAGCAGTACTTC
TRBJ2-7	-	TRBV5-1	-	CASSWTASSYGQYF	TGCGCCAGCAGCTGGACAGCATCATCCTACGGGCAGTACTTC
TRBJ2-7	TRBD2	TRBV20-1	-	CSGREVSGDYEQYF	TGCAGTGGTCGTGAGGTTAGCGGGGACTACGAGCAGTACTTC
TRBJ2-3	TRBD2	TRBV12-3/TRBV12-4	once	CASRTSGGTHTQYF	TGTGCCAGCAGAACTAGCGGGGGGACTCATACGCAGTATTTT
TRBJ2-7	-	TRBV5-1	-	CASSGGTSHTAQYF	TGCGCCAGCAGCGGAGGGACTTCCCATACGGCCCAGTACTTC
TRBJ1-1	-	TRBV12-3/TRBV12-4	-	CASSLVGDAFF	TGTGCCAGCAGTTTGGTAGGGGATGCTTTCTTT
TRBJ2-7	TRBD1	TRBV7-9	-	CASSPTGAKSEQYF	TGTGCCAGCAGCCCTACAGGGGCGAAGTCCGAGCAGTACTTC
TRBJ2-3	-	TRBV29-1	-	CSVDPGTDTQYF	TGCAGCGTAGATCCAGGCACAGATACGCAGTATTTT
TRBJ2-5	TRBD2	TRBV11-3	-	CASSPGLAGGFGETQYF	TGTGCCAGCAGCCCGGGACTAGCGGGAGGGTTTGGGGAGACCCAGTACTTC
TRBJ2-5	TRBD2	TRBV14	-	CASSLGLAGRGTQYF	TGTGCCAGCAGCCTCGGACTAGCGGGACGCGGGACCCAGTACTTC
TRBJ2-1	-	TRBV27	few	CASSIEFQGGEQFF	TGTGCCAGCAGTATCGAATTCCAGGGCGGTGAGCAGTTCTTC
TRBJ2-7	TRBD1	TRBV18	few	CASSPGQGVYEQYF	TGTGCCAGCTCACCAGGACAGGGGGTGTACGAGCAGTACTTC
TRBJ1-4	TRBD1	TRBV5-4	-	CASSFRDREELFF	TGTGCCAGCAGCTTCCGGGACAGGGAGGAACTGTTTTTT
TRBJ1-1	-	TRBV12-3/TRBV12-4	many	CASSPGQIGGTEAFF	TGTGCCAGCAGCCCCGGACAGATTGGCGGCACTGAAGCTTTCTTT
TRBJ2-7	-	TRBV10-3	-	CASRWGADGREQYF	TGTGCCTCCCGATGGGGGGCCGACGGGAGAGAGCAGTACTTC
TRBJ2-1	TRBD2	TRBV12-3/TRBV12-4	few	CASSLIEAGDHYNEQFF	TGTGCCAGCAGCTTAATCGAAGCGGGAGATCACTACAATGAGCAGTTCTTC
TRBJ2-5	TRBD2	TRBV4-1	many	CASSQGFPAGGSETQYF	TGCGCCAGCAGCCAAGGGTTTCCAGCGGGGGGTAGTGAGACCCAGTACTTC
TRBJ2-1	TRBD2	TRBV9	many	CASSVGLAGGSEQFF	TGTGCCAGCAGCGTAGGTCTAGCGGGAGGAAGTGAGCAGTTCTTC
TRBJ2-7	-	TRBV11-2	few	CASSLGVGSYEQYF	TGTGCCAGCAGCTTAGGTGTGGGCTCCTACGAGCAGTACTTC
TRBJ2-7	TRBD2	TRBV15	-	CATSRGGTSAYEQYF	TGTGCCACCAGCAGAGGTGGGACTAGCGCCTACGAGCAGTACTTC
TRBJ2-7	-	TRBV10-1	-	CASSESIRDSVYEQYF	TGCGCCAGCAGTGAGTCTATCAGGGATTCCGTCTACGAGCAGTACTTC
TRBJ2-7	-	TRBV28	many	CASSLDEQYF	TGTGCCAGCAGTTTAGACGAGCAGTACTTC
TRBJ1-1	-	TRBV15	-	CATSRDRKAFF	TGTGCCACCAGCAGAGACAGGAAGGCTTTCTTT
TRBJ1-6	-	TRBV7-2	-	CASSLQGLFNSPLHF	TGTGCCAGCAGCTTGCAGGGACTGTTCAATTCACCCCTCCACTTT
TRBJ2-6	-	TRBV19	-	CASSIGTAGANVLTF	TGTGCCAGTAGTATAGGGACAGCGGGGGCCAACGTCCTGACTTTC
TRBJ1-2	-	TRBV5-1	-	CASSLGQSDGYTF	TGCGCCAGCAGCTTGGGCCAGTCCGATGGCTACACCTTC
TRBJ1-1	-	TRBV9	-	CASRGLMSTEALF	TGTGCCAGCAGGGGGTTAATGAGCACTGAAGCTCTCTTT
TRBJ1-3	-	TRBV2	-	CASSGSFISGNTIYF	TGTGCCAGCAGTGGTAGCTTTATCTCTGGAAACACCATATATTTT
TRBJ2-2	-	TRBV4-1	many	CASSLSPSNTGELFF	TGCGCCAGCAGCCTCTCTCCGTCGAACACCGGGGAGCTGTTTTTT